A single sample gave rise to the 15 T cell receptor beta chains below, sequenced in a study of cytomegalovirus exposure and HLA in healthy donors. With 60 Vbeta and 13 Jbeta primers, the PCR was carried out. Generated by immunoSEQ multiplex PCR, the TCRdb table keeps only in-frame clones and is missing some. The sample holds some 150,000 clones, 83% seen once. The sequenced sample was PBMCs. The receptors shown here come from a man between 40 and 49 years old in good health and CMV-seronegative.

This chain links TRBV6-1 with TRBJ2-7, with D possibly being TRBD1 (6 bases). CDR1 and CDR2 (germline): MNHNS, SASEGT. The CDR3 spans 12 residues. V lost 4 bases and J 5 bases, leaving 9 bases between the germline ends. CDR3 amino acids: CASSVRGHEQYF. The CDR3 nucleotides read TGTGCCAGCAGTGTCAGGGGACACGAGCAGTACTTC.

The genes are TRBV7-2 and TRBJ1-5, with D hard to call. Trimming left V 5 bases short and J 3 bases short, with 26 bases between. Germline CDR1 and CDR2: SGHTA and FQGNSA. The CDR3 length is 19 residues. This chain's CDR3 is CASSPTVGTLTSLNQPQHF. CDR3 nucleotide sequence: TGTGCCAGCAGCCCGACGGTGGGCACTTTGACCTCCCTCAATCAGCCCCAGCATTTT.

V is TRBV9 and J is TRBJ1-1; 10 bases map to TRBD1. Germline loops: CDR1 SGDLS, CDR2 YYNGEE. The V and J ends lost 5 bases and 2 bases, in that order; junction bases with no gene match: 9. The CDR3 length is 16 residues. CDR3 sequence: CASSLGQGGLNTEAFF. CDR3 coding DNA: TGTGCCAGCAGTTTAGGACAGGGGGGCCTAAACACTGAAGCTTTCTTT.

V usage is TRBV14 and J usage is TRBJ2-7; no clear D. Germline V gene data show CDR1 as SGHDN and CDR2 as FVKESK. V gave up 4 bases and J gave up 7 bases, with 8 bases separating them. The CDR3 extends over 11 amino acids. In DNA form, the CDR3 reads TGTGCCAGCAGCCTCAGGTGGGAGCAGTACTTC. This sequence encodes CASSLRWEQYF.

The V call is TRBV30, the J call TRBJ1-4; 8 nucleotides agree with TRBD1. The length of the CDR3 is 15 residues. The germline V gene has CDR1 GTSNPN and CDR2 SVGIG (reference sequence). V trimming: 0 bases; J trimming: 7 bases; junction bases outside the gene matches: 7. The CDR3, as DNA: TGTGCCTGGAGTGTCTCGGACAGGGAAGTTGAAAAACTGTTTTTT. This translates into CAWSVSDREVEKLFF.

This clone was detected a few times. The gene calls are TRBV5-1 and TRBJ1-1; D perhaps matches TRBD1 (5 bases). Trimming removed 0 bases at V and 4 bases at J, with 16 bases between. This CDR3 contains 16 residues. Germline CDR1 and CDR2: SGHRS and YFSETQ. CDR3 in DNA: TGCGCCAGCAGCTTGGGGCAGGGCCACGGGGGCACTGAAGCTTTCTTT. Translation gives CASSLGQGHGGTEAFF. The full variable domain, rest sourced from reference TRBV5-1 and TRBJ1-1, is KAGVTQTPRYLIKTRGQQVTLSCSPISGHRSVSWYQQTPGQGLQFLFEYFSETQRNKGNFPGRFSGRQFSNSRSEMNVSTLELGDSALYLCASSLGQGHGGTEAFFGQGTRLTVV.

The CDR3 sequence is CASSLVQGHEQYF. As DNA, the CDR3 is TGTGCCAGCAGCTTGGTCCAGGGCCACGAGCAGTACTTC. The chain employs TRBV5-4 and TRBJ2-7; D perhaps matches TRBD1 (5 bases). The germline V and J ends were trimmed by 0 bases and 5 bases, with 9 bases remaining between them. The CDR3 has 13 residues. Per the germline V gene, CDR1 is SGHNT and CDR2 is YYREEE (reference sequence).

This clone was detected once. The V and J genes are TRBV28 and TRBJ1-2, with D hard to call. Germline V gene lookup returns CDR1 MDHEN and CDR2 SYDVKM. The CDR3 has 13 amino acids. The V end was cut by 6 bases, the J end by 3 bases, with 11 bases between. The CDR3 nucleotides read TGTGCCAGCAGCTCTTTGTTTGACTATGGCTACACCTTC. Protein product: CASSSLFDYGYTF.

The table lists this clone with a count of one. V gene TRBV14 combines with J gene TRBJ2-7, with 7 positions matching TRBD2. The junction had 7 bases not matched to a gene; V was cut back by 1 base and J by 4 bases. Germline loops: CDR1 SGHDN, CDR2 FVKESK. This CDR3 is built from 15 residues. Written as DNA, the CDR3 is TGTGCCAGCAGCCAAGTGACGGCGGGAGCGTACGAGCAGTACTTC. Its translation is CASSQVTAGAYEQYF.

The chain carries TRBV2 and TRBJ2-1, with D hard to call. V was trimmed by 3 bases and J by 6 bases, leaving 9 bases between them. The germline V gene encodes CDR1 SNHLY and CDR2 FYNNEI. The CDR3 has 13 residues. The CDR3 loop reads CASSEVRSNEQFF. The CDR3 nucleotides read TGTGCCAGCAGTGAGGTTAGAAGCAATGAGCAGTTCTTC. Full variable domain (outside the CDR3, taken from reference TRBV2 and TRBJ2-1): EPEVTQTPSHQVTQMGQEVILRCVPISNHLYFYWYRQILGQKVEFLVSFYNNEISEKSEIFDDQFSVERPDGSNFTLKIRSTKLEDSAMYFCASSEVRSNEQFFGPGTRLTVL.

This chain connects TRBV7-2 to TRBJ2-1; a weak D match, TRBD2 (7 bases). Trimming pared 8 bases from V and 7 bases from J, leaving 15 bases between. This CDR3 comprises 13 residues. Germline CDR1 SGHTA, CDR2 FQGNSA. CDR3 protein: CASLRGAANEQFF. CDR3 nucleotide sequence: TGTGCCAGCCTCCGGGGGGCCGCGAATGAGCAGTTCTTC.

The V gene is TRBV19, the J gene TRBJ2-1, with 7 bases identical to TRBD1. The V segment lost 8 bases and the J segment 9 bases; nucleotides outside the gene matches: 10. CDR1 and CDR2 (germline): LNHDA, SQIVND (reference sequence). This CDR3 is 13 amino acids long. CDR3 nucleotide sequence: TGTGCCAGTGAACGCGACAGGGAAGGTGAGCAGTTCTTC. Translation gives CASERDREGEQFF.

Comment on this clone: An end of the junction differs from the germline gene, which may be a read error. CDR3 sequence (DNA): TGTTCCAGCAGCCTTACTAGCGGCTACAATGAGCAGTTCTTC. The encoded protein is CSSSLTSGYNEQFF. V is TRBV7-9 and J is TRBJ2-1, with 8 bases aligning to TRBD2. CDR1 SEHNR and CDR2 FQNEAQ come from the germline V gene (reference sequence). The CDR3 runs 14 residues.

CDR3 in amino acids: CASSIITGMGTDTQYF. CDR3 bases: TGTGCCAGTAGTATCATAACAGGGATGGGCACAGATACGCAGTATTTT. The chain employs TRBV19 and TRBJ2-3; weak D call: TRBD1 (6 bases). The CDR3 has 16 amino acids. Trimming took 3 bases from V and 1 from J, leaving 14 bases between them. Germline-derived CDR1 and CDR2 are LNHDA and SQIVND (reference sequence).

Details on this clone: At one of its ends the junction is not consistent with the germline gene, which may arise from a read error. This rearrangement joins TRBV7-8 to TRBJ2-3; 8 nucleotides agree with TRBD1. Germline V CDR1 and CDR2: SGHVS, FQNEAQ. CDR3 length: 16 residues. The CDR3 DNA reads as TGTGCCGGCAGCTTAGGGCAGGGGGCTTCTGAAGATACGCAGTATTTT. Protein product: CAGSLGQGASEDTQYF.